This T cell receptor (beta chain) was captured by sequencing in a study of control samples from healthy donors and cancer patients. Generated by immunoSEQ multiplex PCR, the TCRdb table keeps only in-frame clones and is missing some. The table lists some 100,000 clones, roughly 91% of them singletons. The V gene lost 5 bases and the J gene lost 5 bases, with 7 bases spanning the gap. CDR3 length: 12 residues. Germline V gene sequence: CDR1 LNHDA, CDR2 SQIVND (reference sequence). The V call is TRBV19, the J call TRBJ2-1, with unresolved D. The material sequenced was blood. This clonotype originated in a woman aged 45-65 years in good health. The CDR3 coding sequence is TGTGCCAGTAGTCCTTGGAACAATGAGCAGTTCTTC. Protein product: CASSPWNNEQFF.